The 28 T cell receptor beta chains below were found in one sample sequenced in a study of CD8 T cells in ankylosing spondylitis. TCRdb re-analysed the 5' RACE reads in MiXCR, keeping a single row per CDR3 protein. The profile shows some 140,000 distinct CDR3 sequences, 7% to 9% of them singletons. Source material: synovial fluid, either unsorted or a sorted T cell fraction (not recorded which). These receptors all come from a male donor with ankylosing spondylitis.

This clonotype has ten or more counts. The CDR3 is CASTQGQGAAYGYTF. The CDR3 DNA follows: TGTGCCAGCACCCAAGGGCAGGGGGCGGCCTATGGCTACACCTTC. The chain links TRBV6-1 to TRBJ1-2; TRBD1 agrees at 8 bases. CDR1 is MNHNS and CDR2 is SASEGT in the germline V gene. Trimming took 7 bases from V and 4 from J; bases not matched to a gene: 11. This CDR3 comprises 15 residues.

This clonotype was picked up a small number of times. In DNA form, the CDR3 reads TGTGCCAGCTCGCCAGGGGGCTCCGGAAGGGACATTCAGTACTTC. As protein: CASSPGGSGRDIQYF. The chain couples TRBV18 to TRBJ2-4; 8 positions match TRBD1. Trimming at V came to 6 bases and at J to 8 bases, leaving 12 bases not matched to a gene. The germline gives CDR1 KGHSH, CDR2 LQKENI. This CDR3 has 15 amino acids.

This chain links TRBV7-2 with TRBJ2-3; 8 bases fit TRBD1. Trimming cost V 4 bases and J 2 bases; bases outside gene matches: 14. The CDR3 extends over 18 amino acids. In germline, CDR1 is SGHTA, CDR2 FQGNSA. The CDR3, as DNA: TGTGCCAGCAGCTACAGCGCTATGGACAGGGCGTTCACAGATACGCAGTATTTT. It is translated as CASSYSAMDRAFTDTQYF.

This clonotype appeared many times. This chain uses TRBV10-3 with TRBJ2-5; 7 positions match TRBD1. The CDR3 is 12 amino acids. Germline V gene data show CDR1 as ENHRY and CDR2 as SYGVKD. V was pared by 10 bases and J by 4 bases, with 6 bases of the junction left unmatched. Here the CDR3 DNA reads TGTGCCACCCGACAGGGCGGAGAGACCCAGTACTTC. This gives the protein CATRQGGETQYF.

The V gene is TRBV7-2, the J gene TRBJ2-7; D is perhaps TRBD1 (5 bases). This CDR3 has 14 amino acids. Trimming removed 0 bases from V and 3 bases from J, with 9 bases in between. Germline-derived CDR1 and CDR2 are SGHTA and FQGNSA. The CDR3 DNA follows: TGTGCCAGCAGCTTAGCGTCAGGGAACTACGAGCAGTACTTC. This gives the protein CASSLASGNYEQYF.

This clonotype was counted many times. The chain is built from TRBV2 and TRBJ2-5; D is ambiguous. The CDR3 contains 14 residues. V dropped 8 bases and J dropped 5 bases, with 18 bases sitting between them. Germline V gene data show CDR1 as SNHLY and CDR2 as FYNNEI. CDR3 loop: CASGPPTRMETQYF. CDR3 sequence (DNA): TGTGCCAGCGGGCCGCCGACCCGGATGGAGACCCAGTACTTC.

This clonotype appeared many times. The V call is TRBV28, the J call TRBJ2-5; D possibly uses TRBD1 or TRBD2 (6 bases each). Germline CDR1 and CDR2: MDHEN and SYDVKM. The CDR3 has 13 residues. Between the trimmed V and J ends, which lost 3 bases and 7 bases, there was a span of 12 bases. DNA for the CDR3: TGTGCCAGCAGTTTGTTGGGGGGCGCGACCCAGTACTTC. Amino acids: CASSLLGGATQYF.

This clonotype was seen only a few times. This chain links TRBV7-2 with TRBJ1-1; tentative D call: TRBD1 (5 bases). Trimming pared 5 bases from V and 0 bases from J, leaving 16 bases between. Germline lookup yields CDR1 SGHTA and CDR2 FQGNSA. The CDR3 spans 16 residues. Here the CDR3 DNA reads TGTGCCAGCAGCCCCTCAGGGATCCTGATGAACACTGAAGCTTTCTTT. Translation: CASSPSGILMNTEAFF.

This clonotype was counted between two and nine times. This chain connects TRBV11-1 to TRBJ1-1, with D hard to call. Trimming stripped 1 base from V and 1 base from J, with 22 bases between. The V gene's germline CDR1 is SGHAT and CDR2 FQDESV (reference sequence). The CDR3 spans 19 residues. The CDR3 sequence: CASSLVLSLGKLRNTEAFF. As DNA, the CDR3 is TGTGCCAGCAGCTTAGTTTTGTCCCTAGGGAAACTGCGGAACACTGAAGCTTTCTTT. Filled out from reference TRBV11-1 and TRBJ1-1, the complete variable domain reads EAEVAQSPRYKITEKSQAVAFWCDPISGHATLYWYRQILGQGPELLVQFQDESVVDDSQLPKDRFSAERLKGVDSTLKIQPAELGDSAMYLCASSLVLSLGKLRNTEAFFGQGTRLTVV.

This clonotype was seen ten or more times. The V gene is TRBV7-3, the J gene TRBJ1-1; D not certain. V was shortened by 1 base and J by 5 bases, with 11 bases between the two germline ends. The germline V gene has CDR1 SGHTA and CDR2 FQGTGA. The CDR3 totals 14 residues. For the CDR3, the DNA is TGTGCCAGCAGCTTAATCGGTAGAGAGACTGAAGCTTTCTTT. Its translation: CASSLIGRETEAFF.

This clonotype was counted many times. This chain connects TRBV2 to TRBJ2-3; D is uncertain. The CDR3 has 12 amino acids. CDR1 and CDR2 (germline): SNHLY, FYNNEI. Trimming shortened V by 6 bases and J by 0 bases, and 4 bases separated the two germline ends. CDR3 amino acids: CASSMSTDTQYF. DNA for the CDR3: TGTGCCAGCAGCATGAGCACAGATACGCAGTATTTT. Supplemented by reference TRBV2 and TRBJ2-3, the full variable domain reads EPEVTQTPSHQVTQMGQEVILRCVPISNHLYFYWYRQILGQKVEFLVSFYNNEISEKSEIFDDQFSVERPDGSNFTLKIRSTKLEDSAMYFCASSMSTDTQYFGPGTRLTVL.

This clonotype was seen repeatedly, ten times or more. The chain links TRBV4-1 to TRBJ1-5; tentatively, D is TRBD1 (5 bases). Trimming took off 4 bases at V and 5 bases at J, with 18 bases between the two ends. CDR1 and CDR2 from the germline V gene are MGHRA and YSYEKL. The CDR3 sequence is 16 residues long. CDR3: CASSLSGATLDQPQHF. The CDR3 DNA sequence: TGCGCCAGCAGCCTAAGCGGGGCTACCTTGGATCAGCCCCAGCATTTT.

This clonotype has just a few counts. The chain couples TRBV7-3 to TRBJ2-2, with D possibly being TRBD2 (6 bases). Trimming pared 5 bases from V and 6 bases from J, leaving 16 bases between. Looked up from germline, CDR1 is SGHTA and CDR2 is FQGTGA. This CDR3 has 15 amino acids. Here the CDR3 reads CASSHPLGGPGELFF. DNA of the CDR3: TGTGCCAGCAGCCACCCTTTGGGGGGTCCCGGGGAGCTGTTTTTT. Looking up the rest from reference TRBV7-3 and TRBJ2-2 gives the full variable domain: GAGVSQTPSNKVTEKGKYVELRCDPISGHTALYWYRQSLGQGPEFLIYFQGTGAADDSGLPNDRFFAVRPEGSVSTLKIQRTERGDSAVYLCASSHPLGGPGELFFGEGSRLTVL.

This clonotype was detected many times. The chain has TRBV2 and TRBJ2-7, with D perhaps matching TRBD1 (5 bases). Germline CDR1 and CDR2: SNHLY and FYNNEI. Trimming cost V 4 bases and J 0 bases, with 10 bases left between them. This CDR3 spans 14 amino acids. As DNA, the CDR3 is TGTGCCAGCAGTGGACAGTTGAGCTCCTACGAGCAGTACTTC. It encodes CASSGQLSSYEQYF.

This clonotype came up many times. J is TRBJ2-1 and V is TRBV7-9; 9 bases agree with TRBD2. This CDR3 spans 14 amino acids. V lost 3 bases and J lost 8; bases outside the gene matches: 5. CDR1 and CDR2 from the germline V gene are SEHNR and FQNEAQ (reference sequence). Here the CDR3 reads CASSLASGDHEQFF. CDR3 sequence (DNA): TGTGCCAGCAGCTTGGCTAGCGGGGATCATGAGCAGTTCTTC.

The chain has TRBV20-1 and TRBJ1-5; the D is unclear. Germline assignment: CDR1 DFQATT and CDR2 SNEGSKA (reference sequence). CDR3 length: 14 amino acids. V was pared by 3 bases and J by 0 bases, with 9 bases between. The CDR3 loop reads CSARESYSNQPQHF. CDR3 coding DNA: TGCAGTGCTAGGGAGAGTTATAGCAATCAGCCCCAGCATTTT.

This clonotype appeared many times. J is TRBJ2-3 and V is TRBV7-6; D gene uncertain. Germline CDR1 and CDR2: SGHVS and FNYEAQ. V lost 5 bases and J 0 bases, leaving 15 bases between the germline ends. This CDR3 is 16 amino acids long. The CDR3 DNA sequence: TGTGCCAGCAGCCTTTCGGGTTTAACTAGCACAGATACGCAGTATTTT. This sequence encodes CASSLSGLTSTDTQYF.

The V and J genes are TRBV4-3 and TRBJ2-1; D is uncertain. Germline values: CDR1 LGHNA, CDR2 YSLEER. The V end lost 1 base, the J end lost 6 bases, and 7 bases lay between the germline ends. The CDR3 sequence is 13 residues long. The CDR3 reads CASSQGIPNEQFF. The CDR3 DNA reads as TGCGCCAGCAGCCAAGGGATCCCCAATGAGCAGTTCTTC.

A remark on this clonotype: Relative to the germline gene, one junction end is altered; a read error may explain this. The chain uses TRBV7-7 and TRBJ2-2; D gene uncertain. There are 14 residues in the CDR3. The germline V gene encodes CDR1 SSHAT and CDR2 FNYEAQ (reference sequence). The CDR3 DNA follows: TGTGCTAGCAGCTGGTCTGAGAACACCGGGGAGCTGTTTTTT. Translating it yields CASSWSENTGELFF.

This clonotype was counted ten times or more. The chain employs TRBV18 and TRBJ2-3; perhaps TRBD1 as D (5 bases). Germline V lookup: CDR1 KGHSH, CDR2 LQKENI. V was shortened by 5 bases and J by 1 base, with 7 bases between the two germline ends. The CDR3 loop spans 13 amino acids. The CDR3: CASSEQGTDTQYF. The CDR3 DNA reads as TGTGCCAGCTCAGAACAGGGCACAGATACGCAGTATTTT.

The table lists this clonotype with a few counts. The chain combines TRBV5-6 with TRBJ2-2; D not certain. This CDR3 region has 13 residues. CDR1 is SGHDT and CDR2 is YYEEEE in the germline V gene. V dropped 0 bases and J dropped 7 bases, with 7 bases sitting between them. The chain's CDR3 is CASSLEVNGELFF. CDR3 sequence (DNA): TGTGCCAGCAGCTTGGAAGTAAACGGGGAGCTGTTTTTT.

V and J are TRBV7-2 and TRBJ2-1; a possible D gene is TRBD2 (7 bases). Germline CDR1 and CDR2: SGHTA and FQGNSA. The CDR3 sequence is 16 residues long. Trimming removed 0 bases at V and 4 bases at J, with 13 bases between. As DNA, the CDR3 is TGTGCCAGCAGCTTAGCAGGGGGGGCCGCTTACAATGAGCAGTTCTTC. Translated, it gives CASSLAGGAAYNEQFF.

The chain links TRBV29-1 to TRBJ2-3, with 9 bases identical to TRBD2. Germline CDR1 and CDR2: SQVTM and ANQGSEA. The CDR3 is 15 residues long. The J segment lost 4 bases and the V segment lost 3 bases, leaving 8 bases of the junction unmatched. The CDR3 DNA reads TGCAGCGTTGATGGGGCTAGCGGGGTACCAGATACGCAGTATTTT. Encoded protein: CSVDGASGVPDTQYF.

This clonotype has at least ten counts. The rearrangement uses TRBV29-1 and TRBJ1-2; weak D call: TRBD1 (5 bases). This CDR3 spans 15 amino acids. In germline, CDR1 is SQVTM, CDR2 ANQGSEA. Between the trimmed V and J ends, which lost 5 bases and 0 bases, there was a span of 16 bases. The CDR3 loop is CSVTRDGTANYGYTF. The DNA of the CDR3 is TGCAGCGTTACAAGGGACGGGACGGCTAACTATGGCTACACCTTC.

This clonotype occurred a few times. The genes are TRBV19 and TRBJ2-7; 9 positions agree with TRBD1. Germline V gives CDR1 LNHDA, CDR2 SQIVND (reference sequence). The CDR3 spans 13 residues. The trim removed 3 bases at V and 3 bases at J, leaving 0 bases unmatched. The CDR3 here is CASSMGQGYEQYF. In DNA, the CDR3 is TGTGCCAGTAGTATGGGACAGGGCTACGAGCAGTACTTC.

This clonotype was recorded at least ten times. This chain links TRBV3-1 with TRBJ2-7, with 9 bases identical to TRBD2. The germline V gene encodes CDR1 LGHDT and CDR2 YNNKEL (reference sequence). This CDR3 comprises 18 residues. V lost 5 bases and J lost 4; bases outside the gene matches: 18. CDR3 in DNA: TGTGCCAGCAGCTCAGGGGGTCGTCGCGCTAGCGGGGATTACGAGCAGTACTTC. Its protein is CASSSGGRRASGDYEQYF.

This clonotype was counted between two and nine times. The chain has TRBV28 and TRBJ2-1, with 7 bases aligning to TRBD2. Germline loops: CDR1 MDHEN, CDR2 SYDVKM. The trim removed 5 bases at V and 0 bases at J, leaving 7 bases unmatched. The CDR3 runs 16 residues. CDR3 in amino acids: CASSPQRGLSYNEQFF. CDR3 DNA sequence: TGTGCCAGCAGTCCCCAGCGGGGTCTCTCCTACAATGAGCAGTTCTTC.

The V and J genes are TRBV7-2 and TRBJ1-2; 8 bases fit TRBD1. Germline-derived CDR1 and CDR2 are SGHTA and FQGNSA. The CDR3 spans 15 residues. The trim removed 5 bases at V and 4 bases at J, leaving 9 bases unmatched. The CDR3 sequence: CASSPMTGAAYGYTF. The CDR3 DNA reads as TGTGCCAGCAGCCCAATGACAGGGGCGGCCTATGGCTACACCTTC.